These T cell receptor beta chains were read from a single sample in a study of human T cells and chemical hapten exposure. TCRdb processed the RACE reads anew with MiXCR; each CDR3 protein has one entry. This sample yields about 56,000 distinct CDR3 sequences, of which about a tenth are seen a single time; 13% belongs to the top ten. The starting material was whole blood, obtained in connection with sensitization to the hapten diphenylcyclopropenone (DPC). The source is a woman aged 40 to 49 with alopecia areata. Some clones in this sample may be carry-over from other donors' samples. CDR3s include the opening cysteine and the closing phenylalanine or tryptophan. Clone sizes are given selectively: once, few, many, or a class where the clone is expanded.

>NA|TRBV10-3|TRBJ1-1
CAISVSPNTEAFF
>many|TRBV6-6|TRBJ1-2
CASTPRETNYGYTF
>many|TRBV7-8|TRBJ2-6
CASSYANDGANVLTF
>NA|TRBV20-1|TRBJ1-2
CSARGGQNYGYTF
>many|TRBV29-1|TRBJ2-2
CSVKGNGELFF
>few|TRBV27|TRBJ1-4
CASSLREGEKLFF
>few|TRBV19|TRBJ1-5
CASSATGGNNQPQHF
>NA|TRBV3-1|TRBJ2-5
CASSPRGTLSQETQYF
>many|TRBV12-3/TRBV12-4|TRBJ1-5
CASSLGENQPQHF
>many|TRBV5-5|TRBJ2-7
CASSLDRGFEQYF
>NA|TRBV28|TRBJ1-2
CASGRPQGGSYGYTF